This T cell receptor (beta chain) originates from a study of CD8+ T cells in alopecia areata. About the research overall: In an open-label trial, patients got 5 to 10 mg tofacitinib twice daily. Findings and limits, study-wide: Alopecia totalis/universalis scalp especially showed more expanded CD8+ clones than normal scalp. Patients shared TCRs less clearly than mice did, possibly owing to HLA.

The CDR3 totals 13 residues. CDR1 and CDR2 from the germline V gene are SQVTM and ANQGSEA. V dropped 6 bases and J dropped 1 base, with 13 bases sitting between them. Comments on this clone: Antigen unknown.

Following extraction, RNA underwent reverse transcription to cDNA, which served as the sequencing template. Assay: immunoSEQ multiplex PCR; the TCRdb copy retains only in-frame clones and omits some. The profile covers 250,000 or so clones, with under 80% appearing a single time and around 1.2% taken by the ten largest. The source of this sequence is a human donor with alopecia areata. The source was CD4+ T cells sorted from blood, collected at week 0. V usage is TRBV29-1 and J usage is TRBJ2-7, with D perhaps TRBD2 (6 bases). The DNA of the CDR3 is TGCAGCGTCACTAGCTTAGGGTCCTACGAGCAGTACTTC. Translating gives CSVTSLGSYEQYF.